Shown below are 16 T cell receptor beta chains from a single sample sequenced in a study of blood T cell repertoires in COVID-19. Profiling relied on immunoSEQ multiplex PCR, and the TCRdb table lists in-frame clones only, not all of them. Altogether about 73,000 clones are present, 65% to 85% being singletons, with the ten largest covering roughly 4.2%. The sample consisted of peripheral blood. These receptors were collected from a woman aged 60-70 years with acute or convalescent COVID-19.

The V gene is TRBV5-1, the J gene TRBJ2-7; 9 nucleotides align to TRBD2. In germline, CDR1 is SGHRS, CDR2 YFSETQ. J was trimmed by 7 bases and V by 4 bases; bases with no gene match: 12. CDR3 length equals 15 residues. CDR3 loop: CASSRGSGGLGEQYF. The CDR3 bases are TGCGCCAGCAGCCGGGGTAGCGGGGGCCTAGGGGAGCAGTACTTC.

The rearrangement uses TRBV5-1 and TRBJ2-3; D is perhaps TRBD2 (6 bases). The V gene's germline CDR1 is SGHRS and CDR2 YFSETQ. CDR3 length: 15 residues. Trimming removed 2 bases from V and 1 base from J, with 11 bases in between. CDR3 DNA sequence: TGCGCCAGCAGCTTCCACGGGGAGGGCACAGATACGCAGTATTTT. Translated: CASSFHGEGTDTQYF.

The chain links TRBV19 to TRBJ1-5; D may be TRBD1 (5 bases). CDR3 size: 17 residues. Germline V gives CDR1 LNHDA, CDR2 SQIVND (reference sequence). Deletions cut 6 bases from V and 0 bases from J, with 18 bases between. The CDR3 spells CASRLAEGSYSNQPQHF. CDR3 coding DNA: TGTGCCAGTAGATTGGCGGAGGGGAGTTATAGCAATCAGCCCCAGCATTTT. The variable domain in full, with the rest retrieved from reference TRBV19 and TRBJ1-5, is DGGITQSPKYLFRKEGQNVTLSCEQNLNHDAMYWYRQDPGQGLRLIYYSQIVNDFQKGDIAEGYSVSREKKESFPLTVTSAQKNPTAFYLCASRLAEGSYSNQPQHFGDGTRLSIL.

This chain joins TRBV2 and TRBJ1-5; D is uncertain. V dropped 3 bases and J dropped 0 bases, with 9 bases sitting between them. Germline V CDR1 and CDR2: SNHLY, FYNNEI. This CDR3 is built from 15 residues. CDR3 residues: CASSDNSYSNQPQHF. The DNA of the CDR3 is TGTGCCAGCAGTGATAACAGCTATAGCAATCAGCCCCAGCATTTT.

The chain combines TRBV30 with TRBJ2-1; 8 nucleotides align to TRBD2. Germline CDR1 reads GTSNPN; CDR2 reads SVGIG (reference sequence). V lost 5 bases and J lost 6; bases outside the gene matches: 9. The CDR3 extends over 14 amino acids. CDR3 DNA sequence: TGTGCCTGGGAAACGGGACTAGTAATCAATGAGCAGTTCTTC. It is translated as CAWETGLVINEQFF.

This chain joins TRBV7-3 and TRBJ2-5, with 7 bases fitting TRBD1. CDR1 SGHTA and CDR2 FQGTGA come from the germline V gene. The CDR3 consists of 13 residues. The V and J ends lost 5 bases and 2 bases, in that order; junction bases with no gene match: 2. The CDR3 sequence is CASSMGQQETQYF. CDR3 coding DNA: TGTGCCAGCAGCATGGGACAGCAAGAGACCCAGTACTTC.

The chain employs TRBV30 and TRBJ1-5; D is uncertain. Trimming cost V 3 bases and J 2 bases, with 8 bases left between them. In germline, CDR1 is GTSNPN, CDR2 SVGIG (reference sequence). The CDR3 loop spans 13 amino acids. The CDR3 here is CAWSRRGNQPQHF. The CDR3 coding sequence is TGTGCCTGGAGCAGGCGAGGCAATCAGCCCCAGCATTTT.

The chain's CDR3 is CATSGQPGQGTMTQFF. The CDR3, as DNA: TGTGCCACCAGTGGCCAGCCGGGACAGGGTACAATGACGCAGTTCTTC. V and J are TRBV24-1 and TRBJ2-1, with 9 bases matching TRBD1. The trim removed 5 bases at V and 12 bases at J, leaving 16 bases unmatched. The CDR3 sequence is 16 residues long. Germline V gene lookup returns CDR1 KGHDR and CDR2 SFDVKD.

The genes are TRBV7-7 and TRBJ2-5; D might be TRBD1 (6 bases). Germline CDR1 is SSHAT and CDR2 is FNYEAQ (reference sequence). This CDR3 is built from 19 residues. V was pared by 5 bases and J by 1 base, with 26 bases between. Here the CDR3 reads CASSPHGTWVASPQETQYF. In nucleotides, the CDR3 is TGTGCCAGCAGCCCTCATGGGACATGGGTGGCGAGTCCCCAAGAGACCCAGTACTTC.

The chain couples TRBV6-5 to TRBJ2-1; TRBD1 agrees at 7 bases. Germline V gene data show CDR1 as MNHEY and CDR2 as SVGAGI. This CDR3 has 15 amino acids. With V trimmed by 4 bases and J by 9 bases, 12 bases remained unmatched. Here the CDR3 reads CASSLLPGTESEQFF. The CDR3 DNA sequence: TGTGCCAGCAGTTTACTACCCGGGACAGAAAGTGAGCAGTTCTTC.

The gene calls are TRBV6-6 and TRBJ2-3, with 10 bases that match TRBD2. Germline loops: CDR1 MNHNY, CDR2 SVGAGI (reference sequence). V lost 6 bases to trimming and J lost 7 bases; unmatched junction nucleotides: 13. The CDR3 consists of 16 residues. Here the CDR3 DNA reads TGTGCCAGCAGCCGAGGAACTAGCGGGAAGTTAAATACGCAGTATTTT. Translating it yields CASSRGTSGKLNTQYF.

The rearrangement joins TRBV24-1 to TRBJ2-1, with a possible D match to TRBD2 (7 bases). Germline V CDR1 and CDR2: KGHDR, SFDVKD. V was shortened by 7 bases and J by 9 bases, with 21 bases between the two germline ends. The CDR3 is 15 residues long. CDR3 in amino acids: CATRGVGGHGSEQFF. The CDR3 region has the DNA TGTGCCACCAGGGGGGTCGGGGGGCACGGGAGTGAGCAGTTCTTC.

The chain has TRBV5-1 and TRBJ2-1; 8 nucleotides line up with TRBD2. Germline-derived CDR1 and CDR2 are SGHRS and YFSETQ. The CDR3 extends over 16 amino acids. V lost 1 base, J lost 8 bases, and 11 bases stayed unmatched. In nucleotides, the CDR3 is TGCGCCAGCAGCTTGCCAACTAGCGGAGGTCCCCATGAGCAGTTCTTC. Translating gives CASSLPTSGGPHEQFF.

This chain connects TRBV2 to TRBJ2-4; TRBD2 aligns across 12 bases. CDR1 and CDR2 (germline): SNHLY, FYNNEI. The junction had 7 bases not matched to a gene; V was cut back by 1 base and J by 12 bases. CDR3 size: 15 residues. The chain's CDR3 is CASSEEGTSGSHQYF. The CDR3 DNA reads TGTGCCAGCAGTGAAGAGGGGACTAGCGGGTCCCATCAGTACTTC.

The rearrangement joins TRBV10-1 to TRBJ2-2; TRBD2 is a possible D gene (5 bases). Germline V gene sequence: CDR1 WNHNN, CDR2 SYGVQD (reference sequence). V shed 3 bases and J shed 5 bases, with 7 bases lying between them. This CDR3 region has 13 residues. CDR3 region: CASSELVTGELFF. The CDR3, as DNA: TGCGCCAGCAGTGAACTAGTTACCGGGGAGCTGTTTTTT.

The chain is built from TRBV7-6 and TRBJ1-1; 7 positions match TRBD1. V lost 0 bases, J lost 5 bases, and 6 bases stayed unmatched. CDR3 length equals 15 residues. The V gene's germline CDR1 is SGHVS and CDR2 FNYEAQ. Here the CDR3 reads CASSLAGAGGTEAFF. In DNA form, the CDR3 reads TGTGCCAGCAGCTTAGCAGGGGCAGGGGGGACTGAAGCTTTCTTT.